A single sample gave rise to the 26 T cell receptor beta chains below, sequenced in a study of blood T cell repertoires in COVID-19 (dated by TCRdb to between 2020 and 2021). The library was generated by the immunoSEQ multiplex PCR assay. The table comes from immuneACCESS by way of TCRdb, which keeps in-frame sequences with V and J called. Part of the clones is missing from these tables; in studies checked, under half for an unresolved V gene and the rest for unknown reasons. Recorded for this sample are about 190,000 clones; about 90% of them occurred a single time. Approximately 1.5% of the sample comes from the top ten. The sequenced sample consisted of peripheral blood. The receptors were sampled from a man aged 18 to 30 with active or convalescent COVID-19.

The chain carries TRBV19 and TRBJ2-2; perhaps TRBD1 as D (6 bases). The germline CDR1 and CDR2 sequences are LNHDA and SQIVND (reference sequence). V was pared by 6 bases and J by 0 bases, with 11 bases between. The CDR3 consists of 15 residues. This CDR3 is CASRGHIPNTGELFF. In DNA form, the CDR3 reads TGTGCCAGTAGGGGACACATACCGAACACCGGGGAGCTGTTTTTT. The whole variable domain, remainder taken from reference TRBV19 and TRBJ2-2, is DGGITQSPKYLFRKEGQNVTLSCEQNLNHDAMYWYRQDPGQGLRLIYYSQIVNDFQKGDIAEGYSVSREKKESFPLTVTSAQKNPTAFYLCASRGHIPNTGELFFGEGSRLTVL.

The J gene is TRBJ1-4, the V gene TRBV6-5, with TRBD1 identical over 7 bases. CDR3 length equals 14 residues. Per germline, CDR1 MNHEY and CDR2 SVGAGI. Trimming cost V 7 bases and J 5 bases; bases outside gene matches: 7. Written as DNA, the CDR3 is TGTGCCAGCACAGGTTCGGGACAGAATGAAAAACTGTTTTTT. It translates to CASTGSGQNEKLFF.

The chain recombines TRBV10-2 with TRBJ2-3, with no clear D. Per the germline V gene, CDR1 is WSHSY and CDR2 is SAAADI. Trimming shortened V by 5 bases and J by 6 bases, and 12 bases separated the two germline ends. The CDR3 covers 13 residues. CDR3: CASSPYRSDTQYF. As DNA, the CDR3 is TGCGCCAGCAGTCCCTATCGCTCGGATACGCAGTATTTT.

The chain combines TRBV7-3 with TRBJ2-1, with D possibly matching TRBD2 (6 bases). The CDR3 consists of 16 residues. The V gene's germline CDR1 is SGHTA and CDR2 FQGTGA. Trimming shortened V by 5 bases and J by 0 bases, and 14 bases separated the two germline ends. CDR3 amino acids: CASSSPGLGSYNEQFF. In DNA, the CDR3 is TGTGCCAGCAGCAGTCCGGGACTTGGCTCCTACAATGAGCAGTTCTTC.

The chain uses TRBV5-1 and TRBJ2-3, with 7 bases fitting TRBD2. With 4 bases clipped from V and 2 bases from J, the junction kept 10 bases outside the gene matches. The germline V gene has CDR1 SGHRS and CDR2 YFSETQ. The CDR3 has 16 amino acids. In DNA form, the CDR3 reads TGCGCCAGCAGCCGCATAGCGGGTCCCAACACAGATACGCAGTATTTT. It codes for CASSRIAGPNTDTQYF.

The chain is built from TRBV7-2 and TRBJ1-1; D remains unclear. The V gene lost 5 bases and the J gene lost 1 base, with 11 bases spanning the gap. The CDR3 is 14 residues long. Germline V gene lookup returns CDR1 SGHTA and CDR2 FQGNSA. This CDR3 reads CASSTHSTNTEAFF. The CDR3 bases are TGTGCCAGCAGCACCCACAGCACGAACACTGAAGCTTTCTTT.

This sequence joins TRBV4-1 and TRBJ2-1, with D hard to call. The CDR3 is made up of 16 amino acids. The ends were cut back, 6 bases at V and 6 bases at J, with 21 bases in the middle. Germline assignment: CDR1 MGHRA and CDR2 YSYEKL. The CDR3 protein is CASSQQDDYWSNEQFF. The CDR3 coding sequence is TGCGCCAGCAGTCAACAAGATGATTACTGGAGCAATGAGCAGTTCTTC.

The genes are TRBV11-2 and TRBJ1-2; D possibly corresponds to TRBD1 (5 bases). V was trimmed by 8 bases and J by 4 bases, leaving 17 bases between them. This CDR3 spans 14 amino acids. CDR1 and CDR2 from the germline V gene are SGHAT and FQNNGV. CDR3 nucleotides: TGTGCCAGCCGTCCCGGGGGAAAAGGCTATGGCTACACCTTC. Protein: CASRPGGKGYGYTF.

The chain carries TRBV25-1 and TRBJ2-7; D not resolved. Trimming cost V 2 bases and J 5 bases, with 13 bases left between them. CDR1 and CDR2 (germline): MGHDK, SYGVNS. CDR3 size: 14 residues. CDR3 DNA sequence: TGTGCCAGCAGTGAAACATCATCAGGCCACGAGCAGTACTTC. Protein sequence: CASSETSSGHEQYF.

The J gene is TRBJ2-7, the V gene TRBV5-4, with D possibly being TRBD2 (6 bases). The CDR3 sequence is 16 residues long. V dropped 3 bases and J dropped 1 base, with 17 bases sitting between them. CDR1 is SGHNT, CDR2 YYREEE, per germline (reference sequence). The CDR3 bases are TGTGCCAGCAGCTATCGCAACCGGGAGTTATCCTACGAGCAGTACTTC. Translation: CASSYRNRELSYEQYF. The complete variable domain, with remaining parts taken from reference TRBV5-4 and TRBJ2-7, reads ETGVTQSPTHLIKTRGQQVTLRCSSQSGHNTVSWYQQALGQGPQFIFQYYREEENGRGNFPPRFSGLQFPNYSSELNVNALELDDSALYLCASSYRNRELSYEQYFGPGTRLTVT.

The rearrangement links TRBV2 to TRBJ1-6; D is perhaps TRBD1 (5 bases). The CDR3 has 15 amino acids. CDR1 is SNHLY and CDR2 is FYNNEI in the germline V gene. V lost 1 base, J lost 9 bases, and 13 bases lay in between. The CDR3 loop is CASSEGPRGSSPLHF. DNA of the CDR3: TGTGCCAGCAGTGAAGGTCCTAGGGGCTCTTCACCCCTCCACTTT.

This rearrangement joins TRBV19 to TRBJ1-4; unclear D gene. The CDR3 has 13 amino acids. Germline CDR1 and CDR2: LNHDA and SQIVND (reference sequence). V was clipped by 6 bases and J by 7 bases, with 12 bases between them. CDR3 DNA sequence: TGTGCCAGTAGGGGGAAAGGGAGTGAAAAACTGTTTTTT. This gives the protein CASRGKGSEKLFF.

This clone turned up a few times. The CDR3 sequence: CASSFGATEAFF. In DNA form, the CDR3 reads TGTGCCAGCAGCTTTGGGGCCACTGAAGCTTTCTTT. The chain employs TRBV5-4 and TRBJ1-1; TRBD1 might be the D (5 bases). Germline CDR1 is SGHNT and CDR2 is YYREEE (reference sequence). Trimming shortened V by 2 bases and J by 4 bases, and 6 bases separated the two germline ends. This CDR3 spans 12 amino acids.

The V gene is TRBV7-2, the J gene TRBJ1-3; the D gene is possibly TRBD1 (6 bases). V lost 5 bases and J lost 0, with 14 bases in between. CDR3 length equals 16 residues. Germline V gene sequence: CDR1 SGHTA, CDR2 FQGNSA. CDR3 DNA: TGTGCCAGCAGCCAAGGACAGCCTTACTCTGGAAACACCATATATTTT. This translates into CASSQGQPYSGNTIYF. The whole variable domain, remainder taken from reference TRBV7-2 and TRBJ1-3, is GAGVSQSPSNKVTEKGKDVELRCDPISGHTALYWYRQSLGQGLEFLIYFQGNSAPDKSGLPSDRFSAERTGGSVSTLTIQRTQQEDSAVYLCASSQGQPYSGNTIYFGEGSWLTVV.

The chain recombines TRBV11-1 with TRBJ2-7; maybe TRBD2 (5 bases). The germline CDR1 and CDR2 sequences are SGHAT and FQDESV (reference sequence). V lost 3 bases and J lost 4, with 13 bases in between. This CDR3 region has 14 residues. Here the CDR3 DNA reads TGTGCCAGCAGCTTCCAAGCGGAAGCTTACGAGCAGTACTTC. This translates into CASSFQAEAYEQYF.

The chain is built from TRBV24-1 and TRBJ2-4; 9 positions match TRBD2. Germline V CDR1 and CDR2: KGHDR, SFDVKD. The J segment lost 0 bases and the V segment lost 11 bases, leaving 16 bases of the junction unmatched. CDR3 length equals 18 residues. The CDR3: CAKSLGGRALLAKNIQYF. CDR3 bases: TGTGCCAAGAGCCTGGGCGGGAGGGCGCTCCTAGCCAAAAACATTCAGTACTTC.

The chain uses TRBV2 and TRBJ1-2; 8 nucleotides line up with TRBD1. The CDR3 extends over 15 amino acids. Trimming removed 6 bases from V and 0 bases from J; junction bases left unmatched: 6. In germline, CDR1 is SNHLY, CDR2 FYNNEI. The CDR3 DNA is TGTGCCAGCAGGCCCAGACAGGGGACTAACTATGGCTACACCTTC. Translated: CASRPRQGTNYGYTF.

The CDR3 bases are TGTGCCAGCAGCTTACCAGTACAGGGGGCAGCTTTCTTT. This sequence encodes CASSLPVQGAAFF. The rearrangement uses TRBV7-2 and TRBJ1-1, with 9 bases aligning to TRBD1. This CDR3 region has 13 residues. J was trimmed by 10 bases and V by 2 bases; bases with no gene match: 5. CDR1 and CDR2 from the germline V gene are SGHTA and FQGNSA.

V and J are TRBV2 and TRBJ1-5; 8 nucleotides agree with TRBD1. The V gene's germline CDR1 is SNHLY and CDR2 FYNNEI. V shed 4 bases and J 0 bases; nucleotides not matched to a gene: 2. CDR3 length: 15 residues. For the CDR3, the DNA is TGTGCCAGCAGTGGACAGGGGATTAGCAATCAGCCCCAGCATTTT. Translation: CASSGQGISNQPQHF.

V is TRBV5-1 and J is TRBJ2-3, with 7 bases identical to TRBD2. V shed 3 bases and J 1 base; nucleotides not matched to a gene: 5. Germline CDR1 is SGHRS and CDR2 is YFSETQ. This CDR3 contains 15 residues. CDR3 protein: CASSSSGTRTDTQYF. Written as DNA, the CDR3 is TGCGCCAGCAGCTCCAGCGGGACGCGCACAGATACGCAGTATTTT.

In nucleotides, the CDR3 is TGTGCCAGCAGCAATAGAGCTAGCGGGACTTCCTACGAGCAGTACTTC. The encoded protein is CASSNRASGTSYEQYF. The chain uses TRBV7-8 and TRBJ2-7, with TRBD2 identical over 9 bases. CDR3 length equals 16 residues. CDR1 SGHVS and CDR2 FQNEAQ come from the germline V gene. With 5 bases clipped from V and 1 base from J, the junction kept 9 bases outside the gene matches.

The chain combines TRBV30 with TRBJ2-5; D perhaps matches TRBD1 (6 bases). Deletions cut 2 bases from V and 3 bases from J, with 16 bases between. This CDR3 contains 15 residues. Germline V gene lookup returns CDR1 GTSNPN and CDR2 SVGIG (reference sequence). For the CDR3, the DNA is TGTGCCTGGAGTCAAATCCCGGACAGTAAAGAGACCCAGTACTTC. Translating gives CAWSQIPDSKETQYF.

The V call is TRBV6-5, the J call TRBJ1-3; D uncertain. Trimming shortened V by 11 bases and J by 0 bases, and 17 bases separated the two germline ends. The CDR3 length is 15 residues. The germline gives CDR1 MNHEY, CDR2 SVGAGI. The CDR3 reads CAAAEPGYSGNTIYF. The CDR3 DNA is TGTGCCGCGGCCGAGCCGGGATACTCTGGAAACACCATATATTTT.

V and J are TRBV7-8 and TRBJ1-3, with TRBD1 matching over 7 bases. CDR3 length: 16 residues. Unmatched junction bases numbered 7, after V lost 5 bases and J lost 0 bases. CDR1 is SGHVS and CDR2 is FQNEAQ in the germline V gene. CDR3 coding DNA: TGTGCCAGCAGCCCGATAGCAGGGGGCTCTGGAAACACCATATATTTT. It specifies CASSPIAGGSGNTIYF.

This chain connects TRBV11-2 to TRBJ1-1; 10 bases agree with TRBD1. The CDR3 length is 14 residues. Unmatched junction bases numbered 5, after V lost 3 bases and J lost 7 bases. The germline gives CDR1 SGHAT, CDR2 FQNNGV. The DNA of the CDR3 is TGTGCCAGCAGCTTGGGACAGGGGTGGATTGAAGCTTTCTTT. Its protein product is CASSLGQGWIEAFF.

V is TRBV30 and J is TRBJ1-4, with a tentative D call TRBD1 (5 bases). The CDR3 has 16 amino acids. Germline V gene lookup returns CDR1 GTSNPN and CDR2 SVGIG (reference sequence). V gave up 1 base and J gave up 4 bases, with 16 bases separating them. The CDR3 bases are TGTGCCTGGAGTGGGGCGGAGGGGATGGTTAATGAAAAACTGTTTTTT. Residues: CAWSGAEGMVNEKLFF.